The 25 T cell receptor beta chains listed next were all sequenced from one sample in a study of CD8 T cells in Susac syndrome. RNA was extracted with the RNeasy kit, and a quantity of roughly 0.45 to 1 ug was reverse transcribed using random hexamers. Each CDR3 protein is one row after TCRdb ran MiXCR on the immunoSEQ multiplex PCR reads. The repertoire holds about 400,000 distinct CDR3 sequences, more than 80% seen once, with roughly 0.11% in the top ten. The sample was CD8+ T cells from PBMCs. The receptors shown here come from a human donor with multiple sclerosis.

V and J are TRBV5-1 and TRBJ1-2; 7 nucleotides align to TRBD1. Germline assignment: CDR1 SGHRS and CDR2 YFSETQ. Germline trimming cut 2 bases from V and 2 bases from J; bases unmatched to any gene: 3. This CDR3 is built from 14 residues. In DNA, the CDR3 is TGCGCCAGCAGCTTCCGGGACAGCAACTATGGCTACACCTTC. Its translation is CASSFRDSNYGYTF.

V usage is TRBV30 and J usage is TRBJ2-6, with 7 positions matching TRBD1. The ends lost 5 bases at V and 0 bases at J; junction bases unmatched: 10. This CDR3 is 17 amino acids long. Per the germline V gene, CDR1 is GTSNPN and CDR2 is SVGIG (reference sequence). CDR3 in DNA: TGTGCCTGGTTTCCGGGACAGACACTCTCTGGGGCCAACGTCCTGACTTTC. This codes for CAWFPGQTLSGANVLTF. Complete variable domain (other parts from reference TRBV30 and TRBJ2-6): SQTIHQWPATLVQPVGSPLSLECTVEGTSNPNLYWYRQAAGRGLQLLFYSVGIGQISSEVPQNLSASRPQDRQFILSSKKLLLSDSGFYLCAWFPGQTLSGANVLTFGAGSRLTVL.

This chain uses TRBV14 with TRBJ1-1; no clear D gene. The length of the CDR3 is 13 residues. Germline V lookup: CDR1 SGHDN, CDR2 FVKESK. Trimming cost V 0 bases and J 9 bases, with 11 bases left between them. The CDR3 loop is CASSQEEVPKAFF. As DNA, the CDR3 is TGTGCCAGCAGCCAAGAAGAGGTACCCAAAGCTTTCTTT. The full variable domain, its missing parts supplied by reference TRBV14 and TRBJ1-1, is EAGVTQFPSHSVIEKGQTVTLRCDPISGHDNLYWYRRVMGKEIKFLLHFVKESKQDESGMPNNRFLAERTGGTYSTLKVQPAELEDSGVYFCASSQEEVPKAFFGQGTRLTVV.

The V and J genes are TRBV7-9 and TRBJ2-1, with TRBD1 matching 11 bases. V lost 4 bases to trimming and J lost 3 bases; unmatched junction nucleotides: 11. Germline CDR1 is SEHNR and CDR2 is FQNEAQ (reference sequence). The CDR3 loop spans 18 amino acids. The CDR3 region is CASSSPGQGELYYNEQFF. The CDR3 DNA reads as TGTGCCAGCAGCTCGCCGGGACAGGGGGAATTATACTACAATGAGCAGTTCTTC.

The rearrangement uses TRBV14 and TRBJ1-1, with D maybe TRBD1 (5 bases). The CDR3 totals 15 residues. Germline-derived CDR1 and CDR2 are SGHDN and FVKESK. The ends were cut back, 0 bases at V and 0 bases at J, with 8 bases in the middle. The CDR3 DNA reads TGTGCCAGCAGCCAAGATCGACAGTTGAACACTGAAGCTTTCTTT. Translated, it gives CASSQDRQLNTEAFF.

CDR3 sequence: CASSGGDSYEQYF. Written as DNA, the CDR3 is TGTGCCAGTAGTGGCGGGGACTCCTACGAGCAGTACTTC. The rearrangement joins TRBV19 to TRBJ2-7, with a weak D call TRBD2 (6 bases). Trimming removed 5 bases from V and 0 bases from J, with 8 bases in between. The CDR3 runs 13 residues. Germline V gene data show CDR1 as LNHDA and CDR2 as SQIVND (reference sequence).

The chain carries TRBV5-6 and TRBJ2-3; a weak D match, TRBD2 (6 bases). The CDR3 is 14 residues long. The V end lost 6 bases, the J end lost 7 bases, and 18 bases lay between the germline ends. Germline assignment: CDR1 SGHDT and CDR2 YYEEEE. CDR3 loop: CASTPRNGSHTQYF. The CDR3 DNA reads TGTGCCAGCACCCCCCGAAACGGGAGCCATACGCAGTATTTT. The entire variable domain, with the rest obtained from reference TRBV5-6 and TRBJ2-3, is as follows: DAGVTQSPTHLIKTRGQQVTLRCSPKSGHDTVSWYQQALGQGPQFIFQYYEEEERQRGNFPDRFSGHQFPNYSSELNVNALLLGDSALYLCASTPRNGSHTQYFGPGTRLTVL.

The chain links TRBV12-3 or TRBV12-4 to TRBJ1-2, with unresolved D. Trimming took off 1 base at V and 3 bases at J, with 6 bases between the two ends. The CDR3 length is 13 residues. CDR3 nucleotides: TGTGCCAGCAGTTTAGGGCCCTACTATGGCTACACCTTC. This translates into CASSLGPYYGYTF.

V is TRBV5-1 and J is TRBJ1-1; 8 bases fit TRBD1. Germline values: CDR1 SGHRS, CDR2 YFSETQ. This CDR3 region has 15 residues. The junction had 5 bases not matched to a gene; V was cut back by 0 bases and J by 4 bases. This chain's CDR3 is CASSLDSGGFTEAFF. Written as DNA, the CDR3 is TGCGCCAGCAGCTTGGACTCAGGGGGCTTCACTGAAGCTTTCTTT.

The rearrangement links TRBV4-1 to TRBJ2-5; 10 positions match TRBD2. V gave up 2 bases and J gave up 4 bases; unmatched junction bases: 7. Germline-derived CDR1 and CDR2 are MGHRA and YSYEKL. CDR3 length: 16 amino acids. This CDR3 is CASSQMLAGDVETQYF. DNA of the CDR3: TGCGCCAGCAGCCAAATGCTAGCGGGGGATGTAGAGACCCAGTACTTC.

The rearrangement uses TRBV7-9 and TRBJ2-7, with 12 bases matching TRBD2. The CDR3 is made up of 16 amino acids. The V and J ends lost 4 bases and 6 bases, in that order; junction bases with no gene match: 10. CDR1 and CDR2 (germline): SEHNR, FQNEAQ (reference sequence). This CDR3 is CASSSPARLAGVEQYF. The DNA of the CDR3 is TGTGCCAGCAGCTCTCCTGCCCGACTAGCGGGAGTCGAGCAGTACTTC.

This clonotype appeared a single time. The chain combines TRBV7-2 with TRBJ1-3, with D possibly matching TRBD1 (6 bases). V gave up 3 bases and J gave up 7 bases, with 19 bases separating them. CDR1 SGHTA and CDR2 FQGNSA come from the germline V gene. The CDR3 has 16 amino acids. CDR3 protein: CASSLLGGITDNTIYF. The CDR3 region has the DNA TGTGCCAGCAGCTTGCTAGGGGGTATAACCGACAACACCATATATTTT.

This clonotype was detected only a few times. The CDR3 here is CASSFGTASYEQYF. In nucleotides, the CDR3 is TGTGCCAGCAGTTTCGGAACTGCCTCCTACGAGCAGTACTTC. The chain uses TRBV27 and TRBJ2-7; no clear D. This CDR3 is built from 14 residues. The germline CDR1 and CDR2 sequences are MNHEY and SMNVEV (reference sequence). The germline V and J ends were trimmed by 3 bases and 0 bases, with 9 bases remaining between them.

In its sample, this clonotype was seen a few times. The V gene is TRBV27, the J gene TRBJ1-1, with TRBD1 as a possible D gene (5 bases). The germline V gene has CDR1 MNHEY and CDR2 SMNVEV (reference sequence). The CDR3 runs 14 residues. V was cut by 3 bases and J by 4 bases, with 12 bases left in between. The CDR3 DNA follows: TGTGCCAGCAGTTTGAGGGGAGGGGTCACTGAAGCTTTCTTT. Amino acid sequence: CASSLRGGVTEAFF.

J is TRBJ2-1 and V is TRBV5-1, with a weak D call TRBD2 (6 bases). V dropped 4 bases and J dropped 0 bases, with 14 bases sitting between them. Germline V lookup: CDR1 SGHRS, CDR2 YFSETQ. This CDR3 has 16 residues. CDR3 loop: CASSTLAGPSYNEQFF. The CDR3 DNA reads TGCGCCAGCAGCACCCTGGCGGGACCCTCCTACAATGAGCAGTTCTTC.

This sequence joins TRBV20-1 and TRBJ2-3; D is unclear. Trimming removed 4 bases at V and 0 bases at J, with 8 bases between. The CDR3 spans 13 residues. Germline V gene lookup returns CDR1 DFQATT and CDR2 SNEGSKA (reference sequence). The CDR3 region has the DNA TGCAGTGCTAACATGGACAGCACAGATACGCAGTATTTT. Amino acids: CSANMDSTDTQYF.

The chain links TRBV7-9 to TRBJ2-1; 9 bases match TRBD2. The CDR3 covers 14 residues. V shed 6 bases and J 5 bases; nucleotides not matched to a gene: 5. Germline CDR1 reads SEHNR; CDR2 reads FQNEAQ (reference sequence). The CDR3 nucleotides are TGTGCCAGCAGTCATAGCGGGGGTAACAATGAGCAGTTCTTC. Its translation is CASSHSGGNNEQFF.

This clonotype was observed a few times. The V and J genes are TRBV5-1 and TRBJ2-1, with 7 bases that match TRBD1. The V and J ends lost 4 bases and 8 bases, in that order; junction bases with no gene match: 18. The length of the CDR3 is 17 residues. Germline V gives CDR1 SGHRS, CDR2 YFSETQ. CDR3: CASSPPTSQGPVYEQFF. The CDR3 region has the DNA TGCGCCAGCAGCCCCCCAACCTCACAGGGGCCAGTCTATGAGCAGTTCTTC.

This chain links TRBV7-6 with TRBJ1-1; 8 bases map to TRBD1. The CDR3 spans 14 residues. The V segment lost 8 bases and the J segment 0 bases; nucleotides outside the gene matches: 5. Looked up from germline, CDR1 is SGHVS and CDR2 is FNYEAQ. The CDR3 protein is CASGQGGLNTEAFF. Here the CDR3 DNA reads TGTGCCAGCGGACAGGGAGGATTGAACACTGAAGCTTTCTTT.

The chain uses TRBV7-6 and TRBJ2-5; TRBD2 matches 13 bases. This CDR3 has 17 amino acids. Germline CDR1 reads SGHVS; CDR2 reads FNYEAQ. V was pared by 5 bases and J by 2 bases, with 8 bases of the junction left unmatched. DNA for the CDR3: TGTGCCAGCAGCGACGGACTAGCGGGGGTTATACAAGAGACCCAGTACTTC. This sequence encodes CASSDGLAGVIQETQYF.

CDR3 sequence reads: CASSQEARAIGGYTF. CDR3 DNA: TGTGCCAGCAGCCAAGAGGCCAGGGCGATAGGGGGCTACACCTTC. The chain couples TRBV3-1 to TRBJ1-2; TRBD1 is a possible D gene (5 bases). CDR3 length equals 15 residues. The germline gives CDR1 LGHDT, CDR2 YNNKEL (reference sequence). V dropped 0 bases and J dropped 8 bases, with 16 bases sitting between them. Full variable domain (remainder filled in from reference TRBV3-1 and TRBJ1-2): DTAVSQTPKYLVTQMGNDKSIKCEQNLGHDTMYWYKQDSKKFLKIMFSYNNKELIINETVPNRFSPKSPDKAHLNLHINSLELGDSAVYFCASSQEARAIGGYTFGSGTRLTVV.

The V and J genes are TRBV19 and TRBJ2-2; D not certain. Per the germline V gene, CDR1 is LNHDA and CDR2 is SQIVND (reference sequence). This CDR3 region has 11 residues. The CDR3 nucleotides read TGTGCTTCTTCCGACACCGGGGAGCTGTTTTTT. It codes for CASSDTGELFF.

The chain is built from TRBV27 and TRBJ2-1, with 11 bases identical to TRBD2. The CDR3 covers 14 residues. With 7 bases clipped from V and 7 bases from J, the junction kept 6 bases outside the gene matches. The germline CDR1 and CDR2 sequences are MNHEY and SMNVEV (reference sequence). CDR3 coding DNA: TGTGCCAGCAAGATAGCGGGAGGGATGAATGAGCAGTTCTTC. Its protein product is CASKIAGGMNEQFF.

The chain has TRBV29-1 and TRBJ2-1; the D is unclear. Between the trimmed V and J ends, which lost 5 bases and 7 bases, there was a span of 12 bases. The CDR3 covers 12 residues. Germline V lookup: CDR1 SQVTM, CDR2 ANQGSEA. The CDR3 loop reads CSVPLPSNEQFF. The CDR3 bases are TGCAGCGTTCCTTTACCGTCGAATGAGCAGTTCTTC.

This clonotype has a single count. The chain combines TRBV19 with TRBJ1-5, with D possibly being TRBD1 (5 bases). CDR1 is LNHDA, CDR2 SQIVND, per germline (reference sequence). The V end was cut by 6 bases, the J end by 0 bases, with 12 bases between. The CDR3 has 15 residues. DNA for the CDR3: TGTGCCAGTAGGACAGCCCGGGGTAGCAATCAGCCCCAGCATTTT. Translating gives CASRTARGSNQPQHF.